This TCR beta chain was profiled in a study of cytomegalovirus exposure and HLA in healthy donors. About the study: Early release data held tens of millions of unique TCRs from HLA-typed donors. When 398 donors were genotyped, 81% of them were found to fall in the Caucasian-associated ancestry cluster.

Primers included in the PCR were 60 Vbeta and 13 Jbeta primers. Profiled with immunoSEQ multiplex PCR; TCRdb holds only in-frame clones, not every one. The sample yields 150,000 to 200,000 clones, about 81% seen once. This CDR3 is built from 16 residues. Germline V gives CDR1 SGHNT, CDR2 YYREEE (reference sequence). Trimming removed 4 bases from V and 5 bases from J; junction bases left unmatched: 11. Healthy bone marrow donors supplied every sample. The rearrangement uses TRBV5-4 and TRBJ2-7, with 11 bases matching TRBD2. The origin of this receptor is a girl aged 2-10 years in good health and CMV-seropositive. The sequenced material came from PBMCs. The CDR3 sequence is CASSPDLAGGWHEQYF. The CDR3 coding sequence is TGTGCCAGCAGCCCAGACCTAGCGGGAGGATGGCACGAGCAGTACTTC.